The 7 T cell receptor beta chains in this list originate from one sample, sequenced in a study of radiation and T cells in renal cell carcinoma. Some clones are missing from TCRdb's copy, which holds only in-frame ones; the method was immunoSEQ multiplex PCR. The sample lists roughly 78,000 clones, more than 75% occurring once. Indicated time point: blood 2 weeks post-SBRT. Treatment noted: 15 Gy SBRT to primary tumor, nephrectomy 4 weeks later. Sample: blood, taken from a patient whose treatment included radiotherapy and nephrectomy. These receptors were collected from a man in his sixties with renal cell carcinoma.

The chain has TRBV5-1 and TRBJ2-1; 7 bases are shared with TRBD2. In germline, CDR1 is SGHRS, CDR2 YFSETQ. The junction had 13 bases not matched to a gene; V was cut back by 0 bases and J by 10 bases. The CDR3 length is 16 residues. The DNA for the CDR3 is TGCGCCAGCAGCTTGGCAACGGGTACTAGCGTAGGGGAGCAGTTCTTC. Its translation: CASSLATGTSVGEQFF.

The chain recombines TRBV6-5 with TRBJ1-3, with D uncertain. V shed 6 bases and J shed 6 bases, with 18 bases lying between them. The CDR3 covers 15 residues. Germline CDR1 reads MNHEY; CDR2 reads SVGAGI. The CDR3 loop is CASSRGSRSENTIYF. CDR3 in DNA: TGTGCCAGCAGCCGAGGCAGCAGGAGCGAAAACACCATATATTTT.

V and J are TRBV5-5 and TRBJ2-7, with D unresolved. Per germline, CDR1 SGHKS and CDR2 YYEKEE (reference sequence). Trimming left V 4 bases short and J 0 bases short, with 11 bases between. This CDR3 comprises 14 residues. The chain's CDR3 is CASSPGPSSYEQYF. The CDR3 DNA reads as TGTGCCAGCAGCCCCGGACCGTCCTCCTACGAGCAGTACTTC.

The V and J genes are TRBV6-1 and TRBJ2-7, with D perhaps matching TRBD1 or TRBD2 (5 bases each). The length of the CDR3 is 14 residues. The V end was cut by 4 bases, the J end by 3 bases, with 13 bases between. Germline V gene data show CDR1 as MNHNS and CDR2 as SASEGT. CDR3 residues: CASSAGPAGYEQYF. As DNA, the CDR3 is TGTGCCAGCAGTGCGGGACCTGCGGGCTACGAGCAGTACTTC.

Here the CDR3 reads CASSPTGYSYEQYF. DNA of the CDR3: TGCGCCAGCAGCCCGACAGGCTACTCCTACGAGCAGTACTTC. This chain joins TRBV4-3 and TRBJ2-7, with TRBD1 as a possible D gene (6 bases). The germline V and J ends were trimmed by 4 bases and 0 bases, with 10 bases remaining between them. CDR3 size: 14 residues. Germline CDR1 reads LGHNA; CDR2 reads YSLEER.

The rearrangement uses TRBV27 and TRBJ2-1; D gene unclear. Germline CDR1 is MNHEY and CDR2 is SMNVEV (reference sequence). The V and J ends lost 3 bases and 8 bases respectively, with 8 bases between them. CDR3 length: 12 amino acids. This CDR3 is CASSLGDYEQFF. The CDR3 DNA is TGTGCCAGCAGTTTGGGTGACTATGAGCAGTTCTTC.

The chain recombines TRBV6-1 with TRBJ1-4; 8 bases match TRBD1. Germline CDR1 reads MNHNS; CDR2 reads SASEGT. The CDR3 spans 13 residues. With 6 bases clipped from V and 8 bases from J, the junction kept 5 bases outside the gene matches. CDR3 nucleotides: TGTGCCAGCAGCTACAGGGGGGTGGAAAAACTGTTTTTT. It is translated as CASSYRGVEKLFF.